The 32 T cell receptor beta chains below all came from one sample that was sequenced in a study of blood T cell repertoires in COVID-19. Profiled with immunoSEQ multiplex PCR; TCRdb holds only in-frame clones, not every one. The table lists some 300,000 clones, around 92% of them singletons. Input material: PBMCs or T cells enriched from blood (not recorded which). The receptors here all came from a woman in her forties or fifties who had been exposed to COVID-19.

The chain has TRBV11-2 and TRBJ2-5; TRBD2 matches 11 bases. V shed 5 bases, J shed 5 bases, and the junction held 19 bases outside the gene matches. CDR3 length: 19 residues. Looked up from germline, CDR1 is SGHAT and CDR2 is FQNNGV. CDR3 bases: TGTGCCAGCAGCCTAAGGGATGCCGGGACTAGCGGTCTCGCCGAGACCCAGTACTTC. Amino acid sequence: CASSLRDAGTSGLAETQYF.

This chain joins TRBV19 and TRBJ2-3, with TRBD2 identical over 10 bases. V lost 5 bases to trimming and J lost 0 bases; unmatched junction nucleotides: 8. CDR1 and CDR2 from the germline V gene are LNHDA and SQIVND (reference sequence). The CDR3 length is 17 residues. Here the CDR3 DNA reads TGTGCCAGTAGTCTTAGCGGGGGGACCACTAGCACAGATACGCAGTATTTT. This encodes CASSLSGGTTSTDTQYF.

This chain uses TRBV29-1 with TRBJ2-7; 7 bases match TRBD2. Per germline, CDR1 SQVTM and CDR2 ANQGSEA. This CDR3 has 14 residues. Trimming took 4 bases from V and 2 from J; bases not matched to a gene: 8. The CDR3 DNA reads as TGCAGCGTTGTAGAGGCCCGGGGGGCCTACGAGCAGTACTTC. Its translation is CSVVEARGAYEQYF.

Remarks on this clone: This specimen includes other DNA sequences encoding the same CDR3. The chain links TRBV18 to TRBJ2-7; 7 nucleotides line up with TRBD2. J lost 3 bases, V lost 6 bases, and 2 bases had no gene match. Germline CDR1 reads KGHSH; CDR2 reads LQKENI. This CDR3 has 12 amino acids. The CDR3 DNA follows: TGTGCCAGCTCGCCGGGGGGCTACGAGCAGTACTTC. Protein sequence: CASSPGGYEQYF. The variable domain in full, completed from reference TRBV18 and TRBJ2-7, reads NAGVMQNPRHLVRRRGQEARLRCSPMKGHSHVYWYRQLPEEGLKFMVYLQKENIIDESGMPKERFSAEFPKEGPSILRIQQVVRGDSAAYFCASSPGGYEQYFGPGTRLTVT.

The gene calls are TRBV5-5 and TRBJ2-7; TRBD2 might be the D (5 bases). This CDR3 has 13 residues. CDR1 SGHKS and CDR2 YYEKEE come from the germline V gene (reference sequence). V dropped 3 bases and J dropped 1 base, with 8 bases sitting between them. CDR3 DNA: TGTGCCAGCAGCTACGGGGAGTCCTACGAGCAGTACTTC. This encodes CASSYGESYEQYF. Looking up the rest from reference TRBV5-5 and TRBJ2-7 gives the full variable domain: DAGVTQSPTHLIKTRGQQVTLRCSPISGHKSVSWYQQVLGQGPQFIFQYYEKEERGRGNFPDRFSARQFPNYSSELNVNALLLGDSALYLCASSYGESYEQYFGPGTRLTVT.

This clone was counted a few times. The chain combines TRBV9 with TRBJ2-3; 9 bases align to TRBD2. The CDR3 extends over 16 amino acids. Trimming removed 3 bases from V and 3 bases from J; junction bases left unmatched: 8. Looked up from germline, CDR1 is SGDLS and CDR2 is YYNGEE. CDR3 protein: CASSDPTSGFTDTQYF. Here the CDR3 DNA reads TGTGCCAGCAGCGACCCCACTAGCGGGTTTACAGATACGCAGTATTTT. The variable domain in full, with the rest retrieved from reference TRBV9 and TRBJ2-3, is DSGVTQTPKHLITATGQRVTLRCSPRSGDLSVYWYQQSLDQGLQFLIQYYNGEERAKGNILERFSAQQFPDLHSELNLSSLELGDSALYFCASSDPTSGFTDTQYFGPGTRLTVL.

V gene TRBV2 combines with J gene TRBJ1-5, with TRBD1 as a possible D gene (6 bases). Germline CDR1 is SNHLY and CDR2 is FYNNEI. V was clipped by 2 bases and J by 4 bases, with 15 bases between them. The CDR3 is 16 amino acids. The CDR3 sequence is CASSEQGRGANQPQHF. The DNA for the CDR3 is TGTGCCAGCAGTGAACAGGGGAGAGGCGCTAATCAGCCCCAGCATTTT.

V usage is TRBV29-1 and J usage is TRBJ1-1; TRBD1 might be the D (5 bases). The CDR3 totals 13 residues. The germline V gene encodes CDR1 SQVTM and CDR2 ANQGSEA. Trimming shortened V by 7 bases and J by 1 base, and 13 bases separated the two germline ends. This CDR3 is CSARAGWNTEAFF. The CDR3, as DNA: TGCAGCGCCAGGGCAGGTTGGAACACTGAAGCTTTCTTT. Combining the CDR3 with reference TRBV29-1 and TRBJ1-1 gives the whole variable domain SAVISQKPSRDICQRGTSLTIQCQVDSQVTMMFWYRQQPGQSLTLIATANQGSEATYESGFVIDKFPISRPNLTFSTLTVSNMSPEDSSIYLCSARAGWNTEAFFGQGTRLTVV.

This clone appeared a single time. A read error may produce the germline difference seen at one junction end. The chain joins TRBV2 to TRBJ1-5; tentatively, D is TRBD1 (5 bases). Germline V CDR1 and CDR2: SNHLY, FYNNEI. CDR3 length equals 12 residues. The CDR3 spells CASKKGNQPQHF. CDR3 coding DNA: TGTGCGAGCAAAAAGGGGAACCAGCCCCAGCATTTT.

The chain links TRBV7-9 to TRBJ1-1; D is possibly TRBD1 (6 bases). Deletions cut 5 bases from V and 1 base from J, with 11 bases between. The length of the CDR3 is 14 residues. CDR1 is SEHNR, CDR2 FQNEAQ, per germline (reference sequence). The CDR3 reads CASSHSTGNTEAFF. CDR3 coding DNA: TGTGCCAGCAGCCACTCGACAGGGAACACTGAAGCTTTCTTT.

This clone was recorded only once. In nucleotides, the CDR3 is TGCGCCAGCAGCTTGGCTACAGGACACTACAATGAGCAGTTCTTC. This codes for CASSLATGHYNEQFF. The chain employs TRBV5-1 and TRBJ2-1, with D maybe TRBD1 (5 bases). The CDR3 spans 15 residues. Trimming cost V 0 bases and J 3 bases, with 10 bases left between them. The germline V gene encodes CDR1 SGHRS and CDR2 YFSETQ.

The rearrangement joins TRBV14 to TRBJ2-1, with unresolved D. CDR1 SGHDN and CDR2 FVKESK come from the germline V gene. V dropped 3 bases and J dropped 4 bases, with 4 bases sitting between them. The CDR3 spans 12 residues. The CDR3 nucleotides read TGTGCCAGCAGCCACGGTTACAATGAGCAGTTCTTC. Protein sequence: CASSHGYNEQFF.

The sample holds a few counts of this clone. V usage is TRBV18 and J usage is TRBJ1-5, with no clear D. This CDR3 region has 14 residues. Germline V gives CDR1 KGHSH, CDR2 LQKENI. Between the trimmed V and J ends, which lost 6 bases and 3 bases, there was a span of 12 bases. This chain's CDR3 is CASSPGRYNQPQHF. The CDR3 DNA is TGTGCCAGCTCCCCCGGGAGATACAATCAGCCCCAGCATTTT. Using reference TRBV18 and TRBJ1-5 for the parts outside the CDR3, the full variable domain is NAGVMQNPRHLVRRRGQEARLRCSPMKGHSHVYWYRQLPEEGLKFMVYLQKENIIDESGMPKERFSAEFPKEGPSILRIQQVVRGDSAAYFCASSPGRYNQPQHFGDGTRLSIL.

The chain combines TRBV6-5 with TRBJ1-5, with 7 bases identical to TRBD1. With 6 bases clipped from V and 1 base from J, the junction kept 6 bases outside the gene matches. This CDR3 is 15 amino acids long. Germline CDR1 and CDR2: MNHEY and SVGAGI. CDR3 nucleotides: TGTGCCAGCAGAGAGACAGGGTCCAGCAATCAGCCCCAGCATTTT. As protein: CASRETGSSNQPQHF.

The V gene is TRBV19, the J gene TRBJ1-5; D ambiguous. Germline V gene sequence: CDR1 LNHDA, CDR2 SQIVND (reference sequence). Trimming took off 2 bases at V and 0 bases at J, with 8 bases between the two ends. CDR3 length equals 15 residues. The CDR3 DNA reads TGTGCCAGTAGTATACTAACAGATAGCAATCAGCCCCAGCATTTT. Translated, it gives CASSILTDSNQPQHF. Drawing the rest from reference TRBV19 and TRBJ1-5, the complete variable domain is DGGITQSPKYLFRKEGQNVTLSCEQNLNHDAMYWYRQDPGQGLRLIYYSQIVNDFQKGDIAEGYSVSREKKESFPLTVTSAQKNPTAFYLCASSILTDSNQPQHFGDGTRLSIL.

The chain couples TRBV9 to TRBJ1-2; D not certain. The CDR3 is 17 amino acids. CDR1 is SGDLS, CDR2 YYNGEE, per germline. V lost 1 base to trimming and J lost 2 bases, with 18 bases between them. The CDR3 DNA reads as TGTGCCAGCAGCGTAAACCGTTTCGGCGGAAGCAACTATGGCTACACCTTC. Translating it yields CASSVNRFGGSNYGYTF.

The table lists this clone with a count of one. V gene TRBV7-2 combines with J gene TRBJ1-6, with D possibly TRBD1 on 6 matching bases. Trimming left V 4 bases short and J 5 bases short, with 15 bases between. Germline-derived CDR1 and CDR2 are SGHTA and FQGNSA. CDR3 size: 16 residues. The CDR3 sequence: CASSSTPGVDNSPLHF. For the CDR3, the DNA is TGTGCCAGCAGCTCAACTCCAGGGGTCGATAATTCACCCCTCCACTTT.

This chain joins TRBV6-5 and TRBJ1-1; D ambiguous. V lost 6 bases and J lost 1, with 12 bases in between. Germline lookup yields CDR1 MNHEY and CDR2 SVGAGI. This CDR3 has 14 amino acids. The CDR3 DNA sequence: TGTGCCAGCAGCCTCACACTAACGAACACTGAAGCTTTCTTT. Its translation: CASSLTLTNTEAFF.

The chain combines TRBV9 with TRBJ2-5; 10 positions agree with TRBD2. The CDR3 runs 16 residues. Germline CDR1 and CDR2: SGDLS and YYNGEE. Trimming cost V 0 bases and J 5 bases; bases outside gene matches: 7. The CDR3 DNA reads TGTGCCAGCAGCGTAGGAGCGGGGGGGCTCGGTGAGACCCAGTACTTC. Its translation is CASSVGAGGLGETQYF.

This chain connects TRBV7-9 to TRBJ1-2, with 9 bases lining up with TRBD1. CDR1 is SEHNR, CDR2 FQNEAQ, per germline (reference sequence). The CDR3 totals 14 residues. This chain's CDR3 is CVGGPGTGPYGYTF. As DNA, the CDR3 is TGTGTCGGGGGACCCGGGACAGGGCCTTATGGCTACACCTTC.

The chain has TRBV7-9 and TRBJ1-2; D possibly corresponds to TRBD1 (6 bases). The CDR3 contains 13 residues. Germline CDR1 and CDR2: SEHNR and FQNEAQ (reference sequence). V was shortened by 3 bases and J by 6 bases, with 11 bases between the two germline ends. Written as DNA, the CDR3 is TGTGCCAGCAGCTTTGCGGGGGCGGATGGCTACACCTTC. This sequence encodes CASSFAGADGYTF.

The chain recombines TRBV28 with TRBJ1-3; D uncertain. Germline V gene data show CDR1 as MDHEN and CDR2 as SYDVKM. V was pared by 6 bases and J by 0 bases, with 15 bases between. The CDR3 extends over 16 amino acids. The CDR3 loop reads CASRTHGAVSGNTIYF. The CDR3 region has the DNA TGTGCCAGCAGAACCCATGGAGCCGTCTCTGGAAACACCATATATTTT.

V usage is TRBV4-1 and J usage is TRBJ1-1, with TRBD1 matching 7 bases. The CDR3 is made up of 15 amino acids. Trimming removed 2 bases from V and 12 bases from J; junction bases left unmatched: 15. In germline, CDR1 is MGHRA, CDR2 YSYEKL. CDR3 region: CASSQRLNQGEVPFF. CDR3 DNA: TGCGCCAGCAGCCAACGATTAAATCAGGGGGAGGTTCCTTTCTTT.

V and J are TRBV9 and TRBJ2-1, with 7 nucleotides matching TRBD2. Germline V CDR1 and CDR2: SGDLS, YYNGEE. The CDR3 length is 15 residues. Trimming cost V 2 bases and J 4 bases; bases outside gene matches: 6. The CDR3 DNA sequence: TGTGCCAGCAGCGTTTCTAGCGGCTCTTACAATGAGCAGTTCTTC. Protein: CASSVSSGSYNEQFF. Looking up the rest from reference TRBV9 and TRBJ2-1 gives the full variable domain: DSGVTQTPKHLITATGQRVTLRCSPRSGDLSVYWYQQSLDQGLQFLIQYYNGEERAKGNILERFSAQQFPDLHSELNLSSLELGDSALYFCASSVSSGSYNEQFFGPGTRLTVL.

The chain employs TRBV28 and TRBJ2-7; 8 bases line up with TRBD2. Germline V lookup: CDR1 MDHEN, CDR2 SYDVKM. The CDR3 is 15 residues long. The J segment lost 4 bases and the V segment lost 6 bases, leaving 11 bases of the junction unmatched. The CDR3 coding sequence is TGTGCCAGCAGCTCCGGTGCGGGGGGTCAGTACGAGCAGTACTTC. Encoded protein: CASSSGAGGQYEQYF.

The CDR3 sequence: CASSQGERYGYTF. CDR3 nucleotides: TGTGCCAGCAGCCAAGGGGAGAGGTATGGCTACACCTTC. V usage is TRBV3-1 (or the pseudogene TRBV3-2) and J usage is TRBJ1-2; D gene unclear. With 1 base removed from V and 5 bases from J, the gap between germline ends came to 8 bases. Germline values: CDR1 LGHDT, CDR2 YNNKEL (reference sequence). This CDR3 contains 13 residues.

CDR3 sequence (DNA): TGTGCCAGCAGGGGCGCCACCTACGAGCAGTACTTC. Translation: CASRGATYEQYF. The chain couples TRBV28 to TRBJ2-7; D not certain. V lost 6 bases, J lost 2 bases, and 8 bases lay in between. The germline V gene encodes CDR1 MDHEN and CDR2 SYDVKM. The CDR3 consists of 12 residues.

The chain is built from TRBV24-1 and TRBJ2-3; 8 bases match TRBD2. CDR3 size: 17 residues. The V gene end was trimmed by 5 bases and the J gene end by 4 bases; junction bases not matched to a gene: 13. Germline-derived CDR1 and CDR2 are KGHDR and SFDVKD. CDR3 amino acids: CATSGPPRGGLPDTQYF. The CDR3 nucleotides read TGTGCCACCAGTGGTCCTCCCCGGGGGGGCCTCCCAGATACGCAGTATTTT.

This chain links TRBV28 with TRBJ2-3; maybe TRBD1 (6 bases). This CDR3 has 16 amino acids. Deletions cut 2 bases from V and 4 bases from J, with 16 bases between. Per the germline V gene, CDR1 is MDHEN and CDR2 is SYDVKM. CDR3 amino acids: CASSLRFRDIPDTQYF. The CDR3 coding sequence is TGTGCCAGCAGTTTACGATTCCGGGACATCCCAGATACGCAGTATTTT.

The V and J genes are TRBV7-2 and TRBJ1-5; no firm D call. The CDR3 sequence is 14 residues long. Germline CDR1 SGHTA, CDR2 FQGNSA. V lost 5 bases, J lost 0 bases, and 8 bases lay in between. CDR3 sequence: CASSPDISNQPQHF. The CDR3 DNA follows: TGTGCCAGCAGCCCAGATATTAGCAATCAGCCCCAGCATTTT. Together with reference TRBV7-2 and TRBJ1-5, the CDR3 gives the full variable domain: GAGVSQSPSNKVTEKGKDVELRCDPISGHTALYWYRQSLGQGLEFLIYFQGNSAPDKSGLPSDRFSAERTGGSVSTLTIQRTQQEDSAVYLCASSPDISNQPQHFGDGTRLSIL.

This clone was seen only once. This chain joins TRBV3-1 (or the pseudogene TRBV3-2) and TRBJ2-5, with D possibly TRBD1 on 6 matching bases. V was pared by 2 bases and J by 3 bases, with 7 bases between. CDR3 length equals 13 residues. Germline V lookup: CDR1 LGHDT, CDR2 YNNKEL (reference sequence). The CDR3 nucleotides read TGTGCCAGCAGCCAATGGACAGAAGAGACCCAGTACTTC. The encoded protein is CASSQWTEETQYF.

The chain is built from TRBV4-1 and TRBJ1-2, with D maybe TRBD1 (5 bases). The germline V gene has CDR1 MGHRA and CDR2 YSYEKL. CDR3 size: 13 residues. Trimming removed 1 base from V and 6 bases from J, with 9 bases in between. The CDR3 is CASSQVEQDGYTF. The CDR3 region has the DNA TGCGCCAGCAGCCAAGTTGAACAGGATGGCTACACCTTC.